This T cell receptor beta chain was obtained from a study of T cells after yellow fever vaccination. Study overall: SMART-Seq v4 Ultra Low Input prepared libraries from low-cell fractions.

This clonotype was counted between two and nine times. UMIs and a universal primer site were added when TCR cDNA was made by 5'RACE template switching. TCRdb called the 5' RACE reads again in MiXCR, with one record for every CDR3 protein. The repertoire has about 400,000 distinct CDR3 sequences, around 10% of them found once; the top ten carry 18%. The V and J ends lost 1 base and 6 bases respectively, with 20 bases between them. Germline CDR1 reads SGHVS; CDR2 reads FQNEAQ. This CDR3 comprises 17 residues. This clonotype was sampled from a man aged 18-30 years who received the YFV17D yellow fever vaccine. J is TRBJ2-3 and V is TRBV7-8, with D possibly TRBD1 on 6 matching bases. The sample in question was PBMCs, obtained on the day of the first yellow fever vaccination. The CDR3 sequence: CASSLGMKGVERDTQYF. Written as DNA, the CDR3 is TGTGCCAGCAGCTTAGGAATGAAGGGGGTGGAGCGGGATACGCAGTATTTT.